The 21 T cell receptor beta chains below all came from one sample that was sequenced in a study of cytotoxic CD8 clonotypes in ibrutinib-treated CLL. Using immunoSEQ multiplex PCR, the repertoire was profiled, and TCRdb retains in-frame clones only, with some absent. The sample holds 50,000 to 65,000 clones, around 60% seen once. The sequenced sample was PBMCs, obtained after 12 months of ibrutinib treatment. The receptors derive from a human donor with chronic lymphocytic leukemia.

The chain carries TRBV27 and TRBJ2-3, with TRBD2 matching over 7 bases. V gave up 1 base and J gave up 0 bases; unmatched junction bases: 7. This CDR3 has 17 residues. Germline lookup yields CDR1 MNHEY and CDR2 SMNVEV (reference sequence). The CDR3 is CASSLWSGGISTDTQYF. CDR3 DNA: TGTGCCAGCAGTTTATGGTCCGGGGGGATCAGCACAGATACGCAGTATTTT.

The rearrangement joins TRBV15 to TRBJ1-1; 7 nucleotides line up with TRBD1. CDR1 and CDR2 from the germline V gene are LNHNV and YYDKDF (reference sequence). J was trimmed by 4 bases and V by 6 bases; bases with no gene match: 11. The CDR3 has 15 residues. The CDR3 coding sequence is TGTGCCACCAGGGGGGGTGACAGGGCGAGCACTGAAGCTTTCTTT. Its protein is CATRGGDRASTEAFF.

This sequence joins TRBV2 and TRBJ2-7; no definite D call. Between the trimmed V and J ends, which lost 2 bases and 5 bases, there was a span of 13 bases. Germline CDR1 is SNHLY and CDR2 is FYNNEI. This CDR3 is 14 amino acids long. The CDR3 region is CASSEWAGSHEQYF. Written as DNA, the CDR3 is TGTGCCAGCAGTGAATGGGCCGGGTCCCACGAGCAGTACTTC. Full variable domain (rest looked up from reference TRBV2 and TRBJ2-7): EPEVTQTPSHQVTQMGQEVILRCVPISNHLYFYWYRQILGQKVEFLVSFYNNEISEKSEIFDDQFSVERPDGSNFTLKIRSTKLEDSAMYFCASSEWAGSHEQYFGPGTRLTVT.

This clone was recorded at least ten times. The chain employs TRBV6-1 and TRBJ2-5, with 9 bases matching TRBD1. The CDR3 contains 15 residues. The V gene end was trimmed by 8 bases and the J gene end by 5 bases; junction bases not matched to a gene: 12. Germline CDR1 and CDR2: MNHNS and SASEGT. CDR3 in amino acids: CASRAGTGRFETQYF. In nucleotides, the CDR3 is TGTGCCAGCCGTGCCGGGACAGGGAGGTTTGAGACCCAGTACTTC.

In this sample, this clone turned up a few times. CDR3 sequence (DNA): TGTGCCAGCGGTCTCGGGGGGTACGAGCAGTACGTC. It is translated as CASGLGGYEQYV. The chain uses TRBV2 and TRBJ2-7, with 7 bases identical to TRBD2. Trimming removed 8 bases from V and 4 bases from J; junction bases left unmatched: 5. Germline loops: CDR1 SNHLY, CDR2 FYNNEI. The CDR3 extends over 12 amino acids.

This CDR3 reads CASSQDARAKDTQYF. DNA of the CDR3: TGCGCCAGCAGCCAAGATGCTAGGGCGAAAGATACGCAGTATTTT. The chain links TRBV4-1 to TRBJ2-3; D not certain. With 0 bases removed from V and 5 bases from J, the gap between germline ends came to 12 bases. This CDR3 is 15 amino acids long. Germline V gene lookup returns CDR1 MGHRA and CDR2 YSYEKL.

DNA of the CDR3: TGTGCCAGTGGGCGTTGGACAGATACGCAGTATTTT. It yields the protein CASGRWTDTQYF. This chain uses TRBV11-2 with TRBJ2-3; no reliable D call. The CDR3 sequence is 12 residues long. Germline CDR1 is SGHAT and CDR2 is FQNNGV. V lost 9 bases to trimming and J lost 3 bases, with 10 bases between them.

The chain joins TRBV5-1 to TRBJ1-5; 9 bases fit TRBD1. From germline, CDR1 is SGHRS and CDR2 YFSETQ. This CDR3 region has 14 residues. Unmatched junction bases numbered 5, after V lost 4 bases and J lost 6 bases. The CDR3 DNA reads as TGCGCCAGCAGCCAAGGACAGGGGAGTCAGCCCCAGCATTTT. This sequence encodes CASSQGQGSQPQHF. The whole variable domain, remainder taken from reference TRBV5-1 and TRBJ1-5, is KAGVTQTPRYLIKTRGQQVTLSCSPISGHRSVSWYQQTPGQGLQFLFEYFSETQRNKGNFPGRFSGRQFSNSRSEMNVSTLELGDSALYLCASSQGQGSQPQHFGDGTRLSIL.

CDR3 coding DNA: TGTGCCAGCAGCTTGGGGCCGAACACCGGGGAGCTGTTTTTT. Residues: CASSLGPNTGELFF. The V call is TRBV5-6, the J call TRBJ2-2; no clear D. Trimming stripped 0 bases from V and 0 bases from J, with 3 bases between. The germline gives CDR1 SGHDT, CDR2 YYEEEE. CDR3 length: 14 amino acids.

The CDR3 protein is CASSWDGYYEQYV. DNA of the CDR3: TGTGCCAGCAGTTGGGACGGATACTACGAGCAGTACGTC. The chain links TRBV11-2 to TRBJ2-7; D may correspond to TRBD1 or TRBD2 (5 bases each). Trimming shortened V by 6 bases and J by 3 bases, and 12 bases separated the two germline ends. CDR1 SGHAT and CDR2 FQNNGV come from the germline V gene. The CDR3 contains 13 residues.

This clone appeared a few times. The chain has TRBV9 and TRBJ1-2; D call uncertain. Trimming removed 0 bases from V and 6 bases from J, with 12 bases in between. The CDR3 spans 14 residues. Germline V CDR1 and CDR2: SGDLS, YYNGEE. Here the CDR3 reads CASSVVETWDGYTF. In nucleotides, the CDR3 is TGTGCCAGCAGCGTAGTTGAGACTTGGGATGGCTACACCTTC.

This chain uses TRBV6-1 with TRBJ1-1; a possible D gene is TRBD1 (5 bases). The CDR3 length is 14 residues. Germline CDR1 reads MNHNS; CDR2 reads SASEGT. Trimming left V 4 bases short and J 5 bases short, with 14 bases between. The CDR3 DNA is TGTGCCAGCAGTGCGGAGGGGCGGAGGACTGAAGCTTTCTTT. Protein: CASSAEGRRTEAFF.

CDR3 loop: CASSQFRDRAYNEQFF. CDR3 bases: TGTGCCAGCAGCCAATTCCGGGACAGGGCCTACAATGAGCAGTTCTTC. This rearrangement joins TRBV14 to TRBJ2-1, with TRBD1 matching over 9 bases. The CDR3 contains 16 residues. The trim removed 2 bases at V and 2 bases at J, leaving 4 bases unmatched. The germline V gene encodes CDR1 SGHDN and CDR2 FVKESK.

This clone was found many times. This chain joins TRBV4-1 and TRBJ2-7, with TRBD1 matching 12 bases. The V gene's germline CDR1 is MGHRA and CDR2 YSYEKL. The CDR3 sequence is 15 residues long. V shed 3 bases and J 7 bases; nucleotides not matched to a gene: 7. The CDR3 DNA is TGCGCCAGCAGCCAGGTGGGACAGGGGGCGAGGGAGCAGTACGTC. It translates to CASSQVGQGAREQYV.

This chain uses TRBV9 with TRBJ2-7; TRBD1 matches at 9 bases. V shed 4 bases, J shed 9 bases, and the junction held 11 bases outside the gene matches. CDR3 length: 14 amino acids. CDR1 is SGDLS and CDR2 is YYNGEE in the germline V gene. The CDR3, as DNA: TGTGCCAGCAGCCCTGCCGGGACAGGGAGGGTGCAGTACTTC. Translation gives CASSPAGTGRVQYF.

The chain carries TRBV27 and TRBJ2-3, with 9 bases lining up with TRBD2. The germline V gene has CDR1 MNHEY and CDR2 SMNVEV (reference sequence). The CDR3 loop spans 18 amino acids. V dropped 1 base and J dropped 4; count of bases not matched to a gene: 12. The CDR3 reads CASSLWGGAGGPADTQYF. CDR3 DNA: TGTGCCAGCAGTTTATGGGGCGGGGCGGGGGGGCCAGCAGATACGCAGTATTTT.

This clone was seen a few times. The genes are TRBV27 and TRBJ2-1; 11 bases agree with TRBD1. CDR1 is MNHEY and CDR2 is SMNVEV in the germline V gene (reference sequence). The CDR3 runs 16 residues. V shed 5 bases and J 5 bases; nucleotides not matched to a gene: 8. The chain's CDR3 is CASSLDRGPRDNEQFF. The CDR3, as DNA: TGTGCCAGCAGTCTGGACAGGGGGCCTAGAGACAATGAGCAGTTCTTC.

The V gene is TRBV30, the J gene TRBJ2-5, with TRBD2 matching 11 bases. The V segment lost 4 bases and the J segment 5 bases; nucleotides outside the gene matches: 0. The CDR3 spans 12 residues. CDR1 is GTSNPN, CDR2 SVGIG, per germline (reference sequence). The CDR3: CAWTSGRETQYF. The DNA for the CDR3 is TGTGCCTGGACTAGCGGGAGGGAGACCCAGTACTTC. The variable domain in full, with the rest retrieved from reference TRBV30 and TRBJ2-5, is SQTIHQWPATLVQPVGSPLSLECTVEGTSNPNLYWYRQAAGRGLQLLFYSVGIGQISSEVPQNLSASRPQDRQFILSSKKLLLSDSGFYLCAWTSGRETQYFGPGTRLLVL.

This rearrangement joins TRBV5-4 to TRBJ1-2; D is perhaps TRBD1 (6 bases). Per germline, CDR1 SGHNT and CDR2 YYREEE (reference sequence). The CDR3 has 14 residues. V was cut by 5 bases and J by 3 bases, with 14 bases left in between. The CDR3 region is CASRPTGAHYGYTF. CDR3 coding DNA: TGTGCCAGCAGACCGACAGGCGCGCACTATGGCTACACCTTC.

The rearrangement links TRBV4-1 to TRBJ2-7; 7 bases match TRBD1. The CDR3 has 16 amino acids. Per germline, CDR1 MGHRA and CDR2 YSYEKL. V dropped 0 bases and J dropped 3; count of bases not matched to a gene: 8. The DNA of the CDR3 is TGCGCCAGCAGCCAAGATCCTCTCGCAGGGGGCTACGAGCAGTACTTC. Translation gives CASSQDPLAGGYEQYF.

V usage is TRBV5-6 and J usage is TRBJ1-2; perhaps TRBD1 as D (5 bases). V lost 0 bases to trimming and J lost 14 bases, with 14 bases between them. The length of the CDR3 is 12 residues. The germline V gene encodes CDR1 SGHDT and CDR2 YYEEEE. The DNA of the CDR3 is TGTGCCAGCAGCTTGGATCTTGACAGTCCAACCTTC. It specifies CASSLDLDSPTF.